The 29 T cell receptor beta chains reported below all come from one sample, sequenced in a study of CD8 T cells in Susac syndrome. An input of 0.5 to 1 ug of RNA was subjected to reverse transcription using random hexamers. TCRdb recomputed calls from the immunoSEQ multiplex PCR reads with MiXCR, one row per CDR3 protein. The sample consists of some 130,000 distinct CDR3 sequences, 94% of them appearing once. Sequenced sample: CD4+ T cells from PBMCs. The receptor set was obtained from a human donor with multiple sclerosis.

The CDR3 reads CSVVPGQDQPQHF. CDR3 sequence (DNA): TGCAGCGTTGTGCCGGGACAGGATCAGCCCCAGCATTTT. The chain employs TRBV29-1 and TRBJ1-5; TRBD1 matches 8 bases. J gave up 5 bases and V 4 bases, and 4 bases lay outside the gene matches. Germline CDR1 reads SQVTM; CDR2 reads ANQGSEA. The CDR3 runs to 13 residues.

The rearrangement joins TRBV20-1 to TRBJ2-5; D is unclear. The germline V and J ends were trimmed by 1 base and 2 bases, with 17 bases remaining between them. This CDR3 is built from 16 residues. Germline CDR1 DFQATT, CDR2 SNEGSKA (reference sequence). CDR3 bases: TGCAGTGCTAGAGGGACGGATGAACCCAAACAAGAGACCCAGTACTTC. This gives the protein CSARGTDEPKQETQYF.

The gene calls are TRBV29-1 and TRBJ2-5; D is unresolved. V was clipped by 4 bases and J by 2 bases, with 8 bases between them. The length of the CDR3 is 12 residues. Germline V lookup: CDR1 SQVTM, CDR2 ANQGSEA. CDR3 protein: CSVGAEQETQYF. The CDR3 DNA reads TGCAGCGTTGGGGCAGAACAAGAGACCCAGTACTTC.

The chain links TRBV19 to TRBJ1-1; TRBD1 is a possible D gene (5 bases). In germline, CDR1 is LNHDA, CDR2 SQIVND (reference sequence). The CDR3 has 13 residues. The V gene lost 3 bases and the J gene lost 10 bases, with 15 bases spanning the gap. This chain's CDR3 is CASSIDWGVAAFF. Written as DNA, the CDR3 is TGTGCCAGTAGTATCGATTGGGGGGTAGCAGCTTTCTTT. The full variable domain, completed using reference TRBV19 and TRBJ1-1, is DGGITQSPKYLFRKEGQNVTLSCEQNLNHDAMYWYRQDPGQGLRLIYYSQIVNDFQKGDIAEGYSVSREKKESFPLTVTSAQKNPTAFYLCASSIDWGVAAFFGQGTRLTVV.

The V and J genes are TRBV19 and TRBJ2-1; 11 bases align to TRBD2. CDR3 length equals 15 residues. CDR1 and CDR2 from the germline V gene are LNHDA and SQIVND (reference sequence). J was trimmed by 5 bases and V by 5 bases; bases with no gene match: 5. This CDR3 reads CASSLLAGANNEQFF. Here the CDR3 DNA reads TGTGCCAGTAGTCTACTAGCGGGAGCCAACAATGAGCAGTTCTTC. Complete variable domain (other parts from reference TRBV19 and TRBJ2-1): DGGITQSPKYLFRKEGQNVTLSCEQNLNHDAMYWYRQDPGQGLRLIYYSQIVNDFQKGDIAEGYSVSREKKESFPLTVTSAQKNPTAFYLCASSLLAGANNEQFFGPGTRLTVL.

CDR3 amino acids: CASSPFSGSYEQYF. The CDR3 coding sequence is TGTGCCAGCTCACCCTTTAGCGGCTCCTACGAGCAGTACTTC. The gene calls are TRBV18 and TRBJ2-7; weak D call: TRBD2 (6 bases). CDR1 is KGHSH, CDR2 LQKENI, per germline. The CDR3 extends over 14 amino acids. The germline V and J ends were trimmed by 3 bases and 0 bases, with 9 bases remaining between them.

The chain employs TRBV27 and TRBJ1-2; D ambiguous. V lost 4 bases and J 4 bases, leaving 13 bases between the germline ends. CDR3 length: 14 amino acids. The V gene's germline CDR1 is MNHEY and CDR2 SMNVEV (reference sequence). In nucleotides, the CDR3 is TGTGCCAGCAGTTCCCACCCCGCGGCCTATGGCTACACCTTC. Its protein is CASSSHPAAYGYTF.

The chain combines TRBV4-3 with TRBJ1-1; TRBD1 is a possible D gene (5 bases). CDR1 is LGHNA and CDR2 is YSLEER in the germline V gene. V was cut by 3 bases and J by 4 bases, with 18 bases left in between. This CDR3 region has 16 residues. This chain's CDR3 is CASSQGLSARSTEAFF. The DNA of the CDR3 is TGCGCCAGCAGCCAGGGGCTTTCCGCCCGAAGCACTGAAGCTTTCTTT.

The chain employs TRBV30 and TRBJ2-2; tentative D call: TRBD2 (7 bases). Trimming shortened V by 4 bases and J by 0 bases, and 12 bases separated the two germline ends. Germline loops: CDR1 GTSNPN, CDR2 SVGIG (reference sequence). CDR3 length equals 15 residues. CDR3 residues: CAWIFGGPNTGELFF. In DNA, the CDR3 is TGTGCCTGGATTTTCGGGGGGCCGAACACCGGGGAGCTGTTTTTT.

The chain combines TRBV7-2 with TRBJ2-5; the D is unclear. V was clipped by 1 base and J by 7 bases, with 10 bases between them. CDR1 and CDR2 from the germline V gene are SGHTA and FQGNSA. This CDR3 is 13 amino acids long. The CDR3 DNA sequence: TGTGCCAGCAGCTTAGGGCAAGTGGGGACCCAGTACTTC. This gives the protein CASSLGQVGTQYF. Combining the CDR3 with reference TRBV7-2 and TRBJ2-5 gives the whole variable domain GAGVSQSPSNKVTEKGKDVELRCDPISGHTALYWYRQSLGQGLEFLIYFQGNSAPDKSGLPSDRFSAERTGGSVSTLTIQRTQQEDSAVYLCASSLGQVGTQYFGPGTRLLVL.

The chain is built from TRBV10-3 and TRBJ1-1; D call uncertain. Germline-derived CDR1 and CDR2 are ENHRY and SYGVKD. The length of the CDR3 is 15 residues. Trimming cost V 0 bases and J 0 bases, with 8 bases left between them. CDR3 in amino acids: CAISESRQMNTEAFF. CDR3 sequence (DNA): TGTGCCATCAGTGAGTCGAGGCAGATGAACACTGAAGCTTTCTTT.

This sequence joins TRBV20-1 and TRBJ2-5; TRBD1 aligns across 7 bases. After removal of 5 bases from V and 4 bases from J, the junction contained 1 base not matched to a gene. The CDR3 spans 11 residues. CDR1 DFQATT and CDR2 SNEGSKA come from the germline V gene (reference sequence). The CDR3 is CSAHRGETQYF. CDR3 in DNA: TGCAGTGCTCACAGGGGAGAGACCCAGTACTTC.

V gene TRBV6-1 combines with J gene TRBJ2-5; no definite D call. The CDR3 length is 13 residues. Looked up from germline, CDR1 is MNHNS and CDR2 is SASEGT. Trimming removed 4 bases at V and 1 base at J, with 7 bases between. The CDR3 coding sequence is TGTGCCAGCAGTGCTGGCAGCCAAGAGACCCAGTACTTC. Encoded protein: CASSAGSQETQYF.

The chain has TRBV30 and TRBJ2-7; 9 bases are shared with TRBD2. Germline CDR1 reads GTSNPN; CDR2 reads SVGIG (reference sequence). J gave up 4 bases and V 6 bases, and 4 bases lay outside the gene matches. The CDR3 contains 12 residues. CDR3 region: CACLAGVYEQYF. The CDR3 nucleotides are TGTGCCTGTTTAGCGGGAGTTTACGAGCAGTACTTC. Full variable domain (outside the CDR3, taken from reference TRBV30 and TRBJ2-7): SQTIHQWPATLVQPVGSPLSLECTVEGTSNPNLYWYRQAAGRGLQLLFYSVGIGQISSEVPQNLSASRPQDRQFILSSKKLLLSDSGFYLCACLAGVYEQYFGPGTRLTVT.

This sequence joins TRBV30 and TRBJ1-4, with TRBD1 matching 8 bases. CDR3 length equals 15 residues. V shed 2 bases and J 4 bases; nucleotides not matched to a gene: 6. CDR1 and CDR2 (germline): GTSNPN, SVGIG (reference sequence). The CDR3 is CAWSTRTGLNEKLFF. CDR3 bases: TGTGCCTGGAGTACGAGGACAGGGCTTAATGAAAAACTGTTTTTT.

The chain carries TRBV9 and TRBJ1-2; 7 bases line up with TRBD1. Germline trimming cut 4 bases from V and 5 bases from J; bases unmatched to any gene: 8. CDR1 SGDLS and CDR2 YYNGEE come from the germline V gene. The CDR3 covers 14 residues. The chain's CDR3 is CASSPGTAGYGYTF. Written as DNA, the CDR3 is TGTGCCAGCAGCCCAGGGACAGCAGGGTATGGCTACACCTTC.

V and J are TRBV18 and TRBJ2-5, with D perhaps matching TRBD1 (6 bases). CDR3 length equals 13 residues. Germline-derived CDR1 and CDR2 are KGHSH and LQKENI. Trimming cost V 3 bases and J 6 bases, with 11 bases left between them. CDR3 region: CASSPYREKTQYF. CDR3 DNA: TGTGCCAGCTCACCTTACAGGGAAAAGACCCAGTACTTC.

As to this clonotype: Germline is not matched at one junction end, which may reflect a read error. The chain uses TRBV30 and TRBJ2-7; D may be TRBD1 (7 bases). CDR3 length: 11 residues. Germline CDR1 GTSNPN, CDR2 SVGIG (reference sequence). DNA of the CDR3: TGTGCCTGGAGCGGAGGGGGACAGCGAGATTTC. Translation gives CAWSGGGQRDF.

This clonotype is a singleton in its sample. V gene TRBV9 combines with J gene TRBJ1-6, with D perhaps matching TRBD1 (5 bases). This CDR3 spans 15 amino acids. Trimming took 0 bases from V and 8 from J, leaving 12 bases between them. CDR1 and CDR2 from the germline V gene are SGDLS and YYNGEE. The CDR3, as DNA: TGTGCCAGCAGCGTAGATGGGGGGGAGGATTCACCCCTCCACTTT. This codes for CASSVDGGEDSPLHF.

The rearrangement uses TRBV7-2 and TRBJ2-7; 8 bases align to TRBD2. Per the germline V gene, CDR1 is SGHTA and CDR2 is FQGNSA. The trim removed 6 bases at V and 1 base at J, leaving 8 bases unmatched. The CDR3 spans 15 residues. The CDR3 coding sequence is TGTGCCAGCAGGACGACGGGGGGGCCTTCCTACGAGCAGTACTTC. As protein: CASRTTGGPSYEQYF. Combining the CDR3 with reference TRBV7-2 and TRBJ2-7 gives the whole variable domain GAGVSQSPSNKVTEKGKDVELRCDPISGHTALYWYRQSLGQGLEFLIYFQGNSAPDKSGLPSDRFSAERTGGSVSTLTIQRTQQEDSAVYLCASRTTGGPSYEQYFGPGTRLTVT.

This sequence joins TRBV20-1 and TRBJ2-4; D may be TRBD1 (5 bases). The V end was cut by 5 bases, the J end by 0 bases, with 14 bases between. Germline CDR1 DFQATT, CDR2 SNEGSKA (reference sequence). The CDR3 contains 15 residues. Here the CDR3 reads CSAFPDSVAKNIQYF. In nucleotides, the CDR3 is TGCAGTGCTTTCCCCGACAGTGTAGCCAAAAACATTCAGTACTTC.

The rearrangement links TRBV6-5 to TRBJ1-4, with D unresolved. Trimming cost V 5 bases and J 6 bases, with 7 bases left between them. The germline gives CDR1 MNHEY, CDR2 SVGAGI. CDR3 length equals 12 residues. The CDR3 DNA sequence: TGTGCCAGCAGTACCCCGGATGAAAAACTGTTTTTT. Amino acids: CASSTPDEKLFF.

This clonotype was found once. The rearrangement uses TRBV4-1 and TRBJ2-3, with 15 bases aligning to TRBD2. Germline CDR1 reads MGHRA; CDR2 reads YSYEKL. This CDR3 has 19 residues. V shed 3 bases, J shed 2 bases, and the junction held 9 bases outside the gene matches. Written as DNA, the CDR3 is TGCGCCAGCAGCCACCCGGGACTAGCGGGGGGCCCATTCACAGATACGCAGTATTTT. Its protein product is CASSHPGLAGGPFTDTQYF.

The rearrangement links TRBV2 to TRBJ2-3; 8 nucleotides match TRBD1. V trimming: 1 base; J trimming: 2 bases; junction bases outside the gene matches: 2. The CDR3 has 15 amino acids. Per germline, CDR1 SNHLY and CDR2 FYNNEI. This CDR3 is CASSEGQGATDTQYF. The CDR3 DNA reads as TGTGCCAGCAGTGAAGGCCAGGGGGCCACAGATACGCAGTATTTT. Supplemented by reference TRBV2 and TRBJ2-3, the full variable domain reads EPEVTQTPSHQVTQMGQEVILRCVPISNHLYFYWYRQILGQKVEFLVSFYNNEISEKSEIFDDQFSVERPDGSNFTLKIRSTKLEDSAMYFCASSEGQGATDTQYFGPGTRLTVL.

On this clonotype: A read error may produce the germline difference seen at one junction end. In DNA, the CDR3 is TGTGCCAGCAATTTAGGGGTACGGAACTATGGCTACACCTTC. Translated, it gives CASNLGVRNYGYTF. The chain is built from TRBV12-3 or TRBV12-4 and TRBJ1-2, with a tentative D call TRBD1 (5 bases). CDR3 length equals 14 residues.

The V call is TRBV27, the J call TRBJ1-4; D might be TRBD1 (6 bases). Germline values: CDR1 MNHEY, CDR2 SMNVEV (reference sequence). This CDR3 region has 17 residues. Deletions cut 8 bases from V and 0 bases from J, with 19 bases between. CDR3 region: CASGQRGLRTTNEKLFF. DNA of the CDR3: TGTGCCAGCGGCCAACGGGGGCTCCGAACAACTAATGAAAAACTGTTTTTT. Together with reference TRBV27 and TRBJ1-4, the CDR3 gives the full variable domain: EAQVTQNPRYLITVTGKKLTVTCSQNMNHEYMSWYRQDPGLGLRQIYYSMNVEVTDKGDVPEGYKVSRKEKRNFPLILESPSPNQTSLYFCASGQRGLRTTNEKLFFGSGTQLSVL.

The chain combines TRBV27 with TRBJ1-1; D remains unclear. CDR1 is MNHEY, CDR2 SMNVEV, per germline (reference sequence). This CDR3 spans 17 amino acids. Trimming removed 5 bases from V and 5 bases from J, with 24 bases in between. CDR3 residues: CASSPTVPKEAATEAFF. The DNA of the CDR3 is TGTGCCAGCAGTCCTACAGTCCCAAAGGAAGCGGCGACTGAAGCTTTCTTT.

The chain joins TRBV12-3 or TRBV12-4 to TRBJ1-2; TRBD1 is a possible D gene (5 bases). V was trimmed by 5 bases and J by 8 bases, leaving 18 bases between them. There are 14 residues in the CDR3. CDR3 coding DNA: TGTGCCAGCAGTGCACTTGGACAAGGGGTAGGCTACACCTTC. Translation gives CASSALGQGVGYTF.

V gene TRBV13 combines with J gene TRBJ1-2; D may be TRBD1 (6 bases). CDR1 is PRHDT, CDR2 FYEKMQ, per germline (reference sequence). The V end lost 5 bases, the J end lost 2 bases, and 15 bases lay between the germline ends. CDR3 length: 15 residues. CDR3: CASSNDRSRNYGYTF. CDR3 sequence (DNA): TGTGCCAGCAGCAACGACAGGAGTCGAAACTATGGCTACACCTTC.